This TCR beta chain originates from a study of CD8 T cells in ankylosing spondylitis. General study points: According to the report, clones linked to the disease were significantly enriched in matched synovial fluid samples taken from ankylosing spondylitis patients. Disease-linked clones were found to be CD8+ and relatively rare in peripheral blood. It appeared that ankylosing spondylitis blood was characterized by a TCR beta motif of fewer than ten highly homologous variants.

This clonotype has only a few counts. Antigen: not known. For TCR beta, libraries came from quantitative 5'-RACE with molecular barcodes. TCRdb reprocessed the 5' RACE reads with MiXCR, giving one entry per CDR3 protein. The sample carries about 160,000 distinct CDR3 sequences, 9.8% recorded once. V lost 0 bases and J lost 5, with 6 bases in between. The germline CDR1 and CDR2 sequences are SGHDT and YYEEEE. CDR3 length equals 13 residues. The chain employs TRBV5-6 and TRBJ2-1; D ambiguous. This receptor was identified in a female donor with ankylosing spondylitis or in good health (not recorded which). Sequenced material: blood, either unsorted or a sorted T cell fraction (not recorded which). The CDR3 loop is CASSLASHNEQFF. In nucleotides, the CDR3 is TGTGCCAGCAGCTTGGCGTCGCACAATGAGCAGTTCTTC.